The clone carrying this T cell receptor beta chain has a single count. Its matching antigen is unknown. These data come from a study of blood T cells in healthy people across ages. For the study at large: Template switching caught about one barcoded beta molecule for each two T cells.

Germline V gene sequence: CDR1 SGHRS, CDR2 YFSETQ. The ends were cut back, 4 bases at V and 8 bases at J, with 13 bases in the middle. The CDR3 totals 13 residues. A J-beta primer mix and a sample-barcoded 5' primer were used in a second PCR of about 7 to 12 cycles. TCRdb used MiXCR to reprocess the 5' RACE reads, holding one entry per CDR3 protein. The data hold 1.5 million to 2 million distinct CDR3 sequences, with around 50% observed a single time. The donors, aged roughly 6 to 90, were healthy Caucasians from Russia. General study results and limits: Older age went with lower TCR beta diversity per million T cells, in a roughly linear way.

The TCR sequence derives from a woman in her thirties or forties in good health. The gene calls are TRBV5-1 and TRBJ2-1, with D perhaps matching TRBD2 (6 bases). The specimen was blood. The CDR3 nucleotides read TGCGCCAGCAGCAGCGGACTATCCGATGAGCAGTTCTTC. It encodes CASSSGLSDEQFF.